This entry lists 4 T cell receptor beta chains sequenced from one sample in a study of shared clonotypes between healthy human individuals (dated by TCRdb to the early 2020s). The method was the immunoSEQ multiplex PCR assay. TCRdb obtained this table from immuneACCESS and retained in-frame rearrangements with V and J assigned. These tables miss some clones; where compared with another copy, unresolved V genes account for less than half of the shortfall, and the remainder is unexplained. The sample data list about 2 million clones, and just under 95% of these were observed just once. The ten top clones hold 1% to 1.5% of the sample. CD8 naive samples were obtained by positive selection for CCR7 among CD45RO-negative cells, yielding a CD45RA+CCR7+ population from which TemRA cells were excluded. Sequenced input: naive CD8+ T cells sorted from blood. What the cell subset or site label conveys for this sample: CD45RA+CCR7+. The receptor set was obtained from a man younger than 35 in good health.

In its sample, this clone was seen once. The rearrangement joins TRBV19 to TRBJ2-2; unclear D gene. The CDR3 contains 17 residues. CDR1 and CDR2 from the germline V gene are LNHDA and SQIVND (reference sequence). V was pared by 3 bases and J by 2 bases, with 16 bases between. In DNA, the CDR3 is TGTGCCAGTAGTATTAGGGCCGAGACGGACAACACCGGGGAGCTGTTTTTT. Its protein is CASSIRAETDNTGELFF.

As concerns this clone: Other DNA sequences in this specimen translate into the identical CDR3. The rearrangement joins TRBV4-1 to TRBJ2-7, with 7 bases matching TRBD1. This CDR3 comprises 15 residues. Germline CDR1 and CDR2: MGHRA and YSYEKL. V lost 2 bases and J lost 2; bases outside the gene matches: 6. The CDR3 DNA reads TGCGCCAGCAGCCAACTGACAGGGATCCCCTACGAGCAGTACTTC. This encodes CASSQLTGIPYEQYF.

The chain links TRBV27 to TRBJ2-2; unclear D gene. V lost 8 bases and J lost 1, with 5 bases in between. This CDR3 has 12 residues. In germline, CDR1 is MNHEY, CDR2 SMNVEV (reference sequence). CDR3 bases: TGTGCCAGCGGCAAGAACACCGGGGAGCTGTTTTTT. Amino acids: CASGKNTGELFF.

The chain combines TRBV19 with TRBJ2-5, with 11 bases lining up with TRBD2. The junction had 5 bases not matched to a gene; V was cut back by 8 bases and J by 0 bases. The CDR3 is 15 residues long. Per the germline V gene, CDR1 is LNHDA and CDR2 is SQIVND (reference sequence). CDR3 sequence reads: CASSISGGDQETQYF. The CDR3 coding sequence is TGTGCCAGTTCGATTAGCGGGGGGGACCAAGAGACCCAGTACTTC.